One and the same sample provided the 13 T cell receptor beta chains below, sequenced in a study of cytomegalovirus exposure and HLA in healthy donors. 60 Vbeta and 13 Jbeta primers were used in PCR. Here immunoSEQ multiplex PCR was the method, and the copy in TCRdb shows in-frame clones only, minus some. The sample has approximately 240,000 clones; roughly four fifths are singletons. The sample was PBMCs. The receptors shown here come from a woman aged 40-49 years in good health and CMV-seronegative.

This clone was recorded once. The chain has TRBV18 and TRBJ2-3; D is possibly TRBD2 (7 bases). The CDR3 has 14 residues. The V and J ends lost 1 base and 6 bases respectively, with 11 bases between them. Germline V gene lookup returns CDR1 KGHSH and CDR2 LQKENI. CDR3 in DNA: TGTGCCAGCTCACCACGGGGGGGGGCCGATACGCAGTATTTT. Amino acids: CASSPRGGADTQYF.

Only a few counts were recorded for this clone. The chain recombines TRBV2 with TRBJ1-5; D remains unclear. The CDR3 extends over 13 amino acids. Germline V lookup: CDR1 SNHLY, CDR2 FYNNEI. V lost 1 base, J lost 4 bases, and 5 bases lay in between. CDR3 region: CASSEESNQPQHF. For the CDR3, the DNA is TGTGCCAGCAGTGAAGAGAGTAATCAGCCCCAGCATTTT.

V gene TRBV19 combines with J gene TRBJ2-3; D may be TRBD1 (6 bases). V lost 2 bases, J lost 4 bases, and 10 bases lay in between. The germline gives CDR1 LNHDA, CDR2 SQIVND (reference sequence). This CDR3 comprises 14 residues. This chain's CDR3 is CASSIQGQSDTQYF. The DNA for the CDR3 is TGTGCCAGTAGTATACAAGGACAGTCAGATACGCAGTATTTT.

The chain joins TRBV4-2 to TRBJ1-2; D unresolved. CDR1 is LGHNA, CDR2 YNFKEQ, per germline. This CDR3 has 15 amino acids. Between the trimmed V and J ends, which lost 0 bases and 0 bases, there was a span of 8 bases. CDR3 protein: CASSQEDSSNYGYTF. The DNA for the CDR3 is TGTGCCAGCAGCCAAGAAGACTCGTCTAACTATGGCTACACCTTC.

The chain combines TRBV7-9 with TRBJ1-4, with D possibly TRBD1 on 5 matching bases. Trimming removed 8 bases from V and 3 bases from J, with 16 bases in between. This CDR3 is 15 amino acids long. Germline CDR1 is SEHNR and CDR2 is FQNEAQ (reference sequence). CDR3 in amino acids: CASARDGGPNEKLFF. Written as DNA, the CDR3 is TGTGCCAGCGCCAGGGACGGGGGACCTAATGAAAAACTGTTTTTT.

There are a few counts of this clone. The rearrangement uses TRBV5-4 and TRBJ1-1; D may be TRBD1 (5 bases). The CDR3 has 14 amino acids. Germline loops: CDR1 SGHNT, CDR2 YYREEE (reference sequence). The V and J ends lost 4 bases and 3 bases respectively, with 13 bases between them. CDR3 coding DNA: TGTGCCAGCAGCCAAGGAGGGGTGGACACTGAAGCTTTCTTT. Translation: CASSQGGVDTEAFF.

The rearrangement links TRBV9 to TRBJ1-2; a weak D match, TRBD1 (6 bases). The germline V gene has CDR1 SGDLS and CDR2 YYNGEE. The CDR3 sequence is 14 residues long. The germline V and J ends were trimmed by 0 bases and 2 bases, with 8 bases remaining between them. The DNA for the CDR3 is TGTGCCAGCAGCGTAGAACAGGGAAACTATGGCTACACCTTC. Its translation is CASSVEQGNYGYTF. Full variable domain (outside the CDR3, taken from reference TRBV9 and TRBJ1-2): DSGVTQTPKHLITATGQRVTLRCSPRSGDLSVYWYQQSLDQGLQFLIQYYNGEERAKGNILERFSAQQFPDLHSELNLSSLELGDSALYFCASSVEQGNYGYTFGSGTRLTVV.

The chain links TRBV28 to TRBJ1-6; D gene uncertain. The length of the CDR3 is 13 residues. CDR1 is MDHEN and CDR2 is SYDVKM in the germline V gene. Trimming removed 4 bases at V and 7 bases at J, with 8 bases between. The CDR3 reads CASSSPANSPLHF. The CDR3 DNA reads TGTGCCAGCAGTTCGCCCGCGAATTCACCCCTCCACTTT.

This clone was seen only once. This chain links TRBV18 with TRBJ1-2; 9 bases map to TRBD1. The germline CDR1 and CDR2 sequences are KGHSH and LQKENI. The CDR3 is 14 amino acids. The V and J ends lost 4 bases and 4 bases, in that order; junction bases with no gene match: 4. CDR3: CASSRDRVFYGYTF. The CDR3 DNA follows: TGTGCCAGCTCACGGGACAGGGTCTTCTATGGCTACACCTTC.

The V gene is TRBV11-2, the J gene TRBJ1-5; 9 bases line up with TRBD1. CDR1 and CDR2 from the germline V gene are SGHAT and FQNNGV. This CDR3 spans 14 amino acids. V gave up 4 bases and J gave up 5 bases; unmatched junction bases: 3. The CDR3 protein is CASSSRTGDQPQHF. CDR3 DNA: TGTGCCAGCAGCTCACGGACAGGGGATCAGCCCCAGCATTTT.

The chain combines TRBV6-5 with TRBJ2-3, with D perhaps TRBD2 (6 bases). Germline-derived CDR1 and CDR2 are MNHEY and SVGAGI. This CDR3 has 14 amino acids. Deletions cut 5 bases from V and 2 bases from J, with 11 bases between. The CDR3 sequence: CASSGRYSTDTQYF. The CDR3, as DNA: TGTGCCAGCAGTGGGAGGTACTCCACAGATACGCAGTATTTT.

The chain carries TRBV11-3 and TRBJ1-1; 9 bases agree with TRBD1. V lost 5 bases to trimming and J lost 3 bases; unmatched junction nucleotides: 13. This CDR3 region has 17 residues. Germline V gives CDR1 SGHNT, CDR2 YENEEA. The DNA for the CDR3 is TGTGCCAGCAGCCAGGCAGTGGTCCGGACAGGGGACACTGAAGCTTTCTTT. It specifies CASSQAVVRTGDTEAFF. Full variable domain (outside the CDR3, taken from reference TRBV11-3 and TRBJ1-1): EAGVVQSPRYKIIEKKQPVAFWCNPISGHNTLYWYLQNLGQGPELLIRYENEEAVDDSQLPKDRFSAERLKGVDSTLKIQPAELGDSAVYLCASSQAVVRTGDTEAFFGQGTRLTVV.

V is TRBV9 and J is TRBJ1-1; weak D call: TRBD1 (5 bases). This CDR3 is built from 17 residues. The germline V gene has CDR1 SGDLS and CDR2 YYNGEE. Trimming took 0 bases from V and 0 from J, leaving 15 bases between them. CDR3 sequence (DNA): TGTGCCAGCAGCGTAGGTATCGGACAAGGGCTGAACACTGAAGCTTTCTTT. This sequence encodes CASSVGIGQGLNTEAFF.